The 3 T cell receptor beta chains below all came from one sample that was sequenced in a study of blood T cells in healthy people across ages. Through a sample-barcoded 5' primer and a J-beta primer mix, a second PCR was run for about 6 to 11 cycles. TCRdb passed the 5' RACE reads through MiXCR, listing each CDR3 protein once. The sample comprises over 950,000 distinct CDR3 sequences, just over 50% of which are singletons, and over 20% rests with the top ten. What was sequenced was blood. All receptors come from a woman in her fifties or sixties in good health.

This clonotype was detected once. This chain uses TRBV15 with TRBJ2-7, with D uncertain. There are 14 residues in the CDR3. CDR1 and CDR2 from the germline V gene are LNHNV and YYDKDF (reference sequence). The V end lost 0 bases, the J end lost 7 bases, and 13 bases lay between the germline ends. The CDR3 DNA is TGTGCCACCAGCAGAGATCGGAAAGGCCGTGAGCAGTACTTC. Amino acids: CATSRDRKGREQYF. The whole variable domain, filled in from reference TRBV15 and TRBJ2-7, reads DAMVIQNPRYQVTQFGKPVTLSCSQTLNHNVMYWYQQKSSQAPKLLFHYYDKDFNNEADTPDNFQSRRPNTSFCFLDIRSPGLGDTAMYLCATSRDRKGREQYFGPGTRLTVT.

This chain links TRBV10-3 with TRBJ2-4; D is unresolved. The DNA end is a closer match to TRBJ2-7, so the J assignment may be wrong. Per germline, CDR1 ENHRY and CDR2 SYGVKD. This CDR3 is 14 amino acids long. As DNA, the CDR3 is TGTGCCATCAGTGAGGTTGGCAGTTCTGACGAGCAGTACTTC. Its translation is CAISEVGSSDEQYF.

The sample holds a few counts of this clonotype. The chain recombines TRBV18 with TRBJ1-5; 8 bases align to TRBD1. Germline trimming cut 6 bases from V and 4 bases from J; bases unmatched to any gene: 8. The CDR3 has 15 residues. The germline V gene encodes CDR1 KGHSH and CDR2 LQKENI. As DNA, the CDR3 is TGTGCCAGCTCCCCTGACAGGGGTCGGAATCAGCCCCAGCATTTT. As protein: CASSPDRGRNQPQHF.